Listed below are T cell receptor beta chains from one sample, sequenced in a study of blood T cells in healthy people across ages. TCRdb recomputed calls from the 5' RACE reads with MiXCR, one row per CDR3 protein. The sample lists over a million distinct CDR3 sequences, 45% occurring once. The sequenced sample consisted of blood. Every receptor here comes from a woman aged 55-70 years in good health. CDR3s leave out the opening cysteine and the closing phenylalanine or tryptophan. A D gene is named only where the DNA matches it firmly. Size tells how often a clone was seen (once, few, many) or the class of an expanded clone, and some rows leave it out.

d_gene: TRBD2; v_gene: TRBV12-3/TRBV12-4; j_gene: TRBJ2-1; abundance: -; CDR3aa: ASVQAGSHNEQF
d_gene: -; v_gene: TRBV7-8; j_gene: TRBJ2-6; abundance: -; CDR3aa: ASSLSAAPESGANVLT
d_gene: -; v_gene: TRBV20-1; j_gene: TRBJ1-2; abundance: -; CDR3aa: SASFPPFEVYGYT
d_gene: -; v_gene: TRBV5-1; j_gene: TRBJ2-5; abundance: -; CDR3aa: ASSQGPSPYNEQY
d_gene: -; v_gene: TRBV5-1; j_gene: TRBJ2-7; abundance: -; CDR3aa: ASSGGTAAYEQY
d_gene: -; v_gene: TRBV29-1; j_gene: TRBJ1-5; abundance: -; CDR3aa: SVAQPQH
d_gene: -; v_gene: TRBV7-2; j_gene: TRBJ1-1; abundance: -; CDR3aa: ASSLFKAGLAGTEAF
d_gene: -; v_gene: TRBV20-1; j_gene: TRBJ1-4; abundance: -; CDR3aa: SAASGEKLF
d_gene: -; v_gene: TRBV20-1; j_gene: TRBJ2-5; abundance: -; CDR3aa: SARLGGASSYNEQY
d_gene: TRBD2; v_gene: TRBV20-1; j_gene: TRBJ2-3; abundance: -; CDR3aa: SARGSGRAGRTDTQY
d_gene: TRBD2; v_gene: TRBV5-1; j_gene: TRBJ2-7; abundance: -; CDR3aa: ASSLGFRSGSSYEQY
d_gene: -; v_gene: TRBV7-2; j_gene: TRBJ2-7; abundance: many; CDR3aa: ASSLFLRLASYEQY
d_gene: -; v_gene: TRBV25-1; j_gene: TRBJ2-7; abundance: many; CDR3aa: ASMGQTHYEQY
d_gene: TRBD2; v_gene: TRBV5-1; j_gene: TRBJ2-2; abundance: -; CDR3aa: ASSANSGPHTGELF
d_gene: TRBD2; v_gene: TRBV3-1; j_gene: -; abundance: -; CDR3aa: ASSHTSGRASREQY
d_gene: TRBD1; v_gene: TRBV11-1; j_gene: TRBJ2-5; abundance: few; CDR3aa: ASSQWTGGVQETQY
d_gene: TRBD1; v_gene: TRBV28; j_gene: TRBJ2-3; abundance: -; CDR3aa: ASSPTPGGTSLYTDTQY
d_gene: -; v_gene: TRBV11-2; j_gene: TRBJ1-4; abundance: -; CDR3aa: ASSLIGKAATNGKLF
d_gene: -; v_gene: TRBV3-1; j_gene: TRBJ1-2; abundance: -; CDR3aa: ASSQGQNYGNT
d_gene: -; v_gene: TRBV2; j_gene: TRBJ2-7; abundance: -; CDR3aa: ASKLSSYEQY
d_gene: TRBD2; v_gene: TRBV4-1; j_gene: TRBJ2-3; abundance: -; CDR3aa: ASSQEVRRREALPDTQY
d_gene: TRBD2; v_gene: TRBV29-1; j_gene: TRBJ2-3; abundance: -; CDR3aa: SAGSGRAFDTQY
d_gene: TRBD1; v_gene: TRBV29-1; j_gene: TRBJ2-2; abundance: -; CDR3aa: SGKTGGDTGELF
d_gene: -; v_gene: TRBV13; j_gene: TRBJ1-2; abundance: -; CDR3aa: ASSLLRGRLDYGYT
d_gene: -; v_gene: TRBV20-1; j_gene: TRBJ2-4; abundance: -; CDR3aa: SAREGSPAIAKNIQY
d_gene: -; v_gene: TRBV20-1; j_gene: TRBJ2-1; abundance: -; CDR3aa: SARETSSIEQF
d_gene: -; v_gene: TRBV27; j_gene: TRBJ1-2; abundance: -; CDR3aa: ASSLEGRGGDYGYT
d_gene: TRBD1; v_gene: TRBV4-1; j_gene: TRBJ2-7; abundance: -; CDR3aa: ASSQDETGDLYEQY
d_gene: TRBD1; v_gene: TRBV18; j_gene: TRBJ2-7; abundance: -; CDR3aa: ASSSDRGDYEQY
d_gene: -; v_gene: TRBV14; j_gene: TRBJ1-2; abundance: -; CDR3aa: ASSQGAGAMTYYGYT
d_gene: -; v_gene: TRBV4-3; j_gene: TRBJ2-1; abundance: few; CDR3aa: ASSSWNNEQF
d_gene: -; v_gene: TRBV7-9; j_gene: TRBJ2-7; abundance: -; CDR3aa: ASSLADGGRTYEQY
d_gene: TRBD2; v_gene: TRBV12-3/TRBV12-4; j_gene: TRBJ2-7; abundance: few; CDR3aa: ASSLGTRVYEQY
d_gene: -; v_gene: TRBV28; j_gene: TRBJ2-5; abundance: -; CDR3aa: ASSSAYLETQY
d_gene: TRBD1; v_gene: TRBV12-3/TRBV12-4; j_gene: TRBJ1-2; abundance: few; CDR3aa: ASRGEGQGAVNYGYT
d_gene: -; v_gene: TRBV15; j_gene: TRBJ1-5; abundance: -; CDR3aa: AARAVNQPQH
d_gene: TRBD2; v_gene: TRBV20-1; j_gene: TRBJ2-7; abundance: -; CDR3aa: SARDHLPGLAVNSYEQY
d_gene: TRBD2; v_gene: TRBV6-6; j_gene: TRBJ2-7; abundance: few; CDR3aa: ASTPLAGIYEQY
d_gene: -; v_gene: TRBV9; j_gene: TRBJ2-7; abundance: -; CDR3aa: ASSPGTSYKQY
d_gene: -; v_gene: TRBV6-2/TRBV6-3; j_gene: TRBJ2-3; abundance: few; CDR3aa: ASSYSQESTDTQY
d_gene: TRBD2; v_gene: TRBV5-1; j_gene: TRBJ2-7; abundance: -; CDR3aa: ASSLMASGNSYNEQY
d_gene: -; v_gene: TRBV15; j_gene: TRBJ2-4; abundance: -; CDR3aa: ATSKRDSVAKNIQY
d_gene: -; v_gene: TRBV20-1; j_gene: TRBJ2-5; abundance: few; CDR3aa: SARYSQETQY
d_gene: -; v_gene: TRBV9; j_gene: TRBJ2-1; abundance: -; CDR3aa: ASSLRVRPYNEQF
d_gene: TRBD2; v_gene: TRBV20-1; j_gene: TRBJ2-1; abundance: -; CDR3aa: SARGRTSGIKAYNEQF
d_gene: TRBD2; v_gene: TRBV6-1; j_gene: TRBJ2-3; abundance: -; CDR3aa: ASSIGVLRELDTQY
d_gene: -; v_gene: TRBV29-1; j_gene: TRBJ2-5; abundance: many; CDR3aa: SVEEGEETQY
d_gene: -; v_gene: TRBV25-1; j_gene: TRBJ2-1; abundance: -; CDR3aa: ASSDFDTPPEQF
d_gene: -; v_gene: TRBV10-3; j_gene: TRBJ2-1; abundance: -; CDR3aa: AISDATGKGNEQF
d_gene: TRBD2; v_gene: TRBV6-2/TRBV6-3; j_gene: TRBJ2-3; abundance: -; CDR3aa: ASTRFALPGGPVTDTQY
d_gene: TRBD2; v_gene: TRBV20-1; j_gene: TRBJ2-7; abundance: -; CDR3aa: SAVGLAGRLYEQY
d_gene: -; v_gene: TRBV6-1; j_gene: TRBJ1-5; abundance: -; CDR3aa: ASSETDYNQPQH
d_gene: -; v_gene: TRBV4-1; j_gene: TRBJ1-1; abundance: -; CDR3aa: ASSHPNGGGTEAF
d_gene: -; v_gene: TRBV7-9; j_gene: TRBJ2-3; abundance: once; CDR3aa: ASSLGARDSTDTQY
d_gene: TRBD1; v_gene: TRBV20-1; j_gene: -; abundance: -; CDR3aa: SASRTGGETQY
d_gene: -; v_gene: TRBV2; j_gene: -; abundance: -; CDR3aa: ASSEFLVGVQNIQY
d_gene: TRBD1; v_gene: TRBV10-3; j_gene: TRBJ1-1; abundance: few; CDR3aa: ATWDSTEAF